The 28 T cell receptor beta chains in this list originate from one sample, sequenced in a study of tumor and adjacent non-tumor tissue in lung cancer. Three rounds of nested PCR, following a modified ARM-PCR protocol, produced the TCRbeta library. MiXCR, applied by TCRdb to the multiplex PCR reads, yields one record per CDR3 protein. This table holds some 84,000 distinct CDR3 sequences, more than 60% found once. No cell sorting was done before RNA was extracted from the tissue. What was sequenced was lung tumor tissue. The receptors shown here come from a man between 70 and 80 years old with non-small cell lung cancer.

As concerns this clonotype: Sequence at one end of the junction differs from germline and may be a read error. The J gene is TRBJ2-2, the V gene TRBV6-5, with D perhaps matching TRBD1 (8 bases). This CDR3 region has 17 residues. Germline V CDR1 and CDR2: MNHEY, SVGAGI. The CDR3: CASRKQGGAVFTGELFF. In DNA form, the CDR3 reads TGTGCCAGCAGAAAACAGGGGGGGGCCGTTTTCACCGGGGAACTGTTTTTT.

Concerning this clonotype itself: The junction departs from the called germline gene at one end, perhaps through a read error. The CDR3 here is CVISPSDVTRELFF. CDR3 DNA: TGTGTCATCAGCCCTTCGGACGTCACCAGGGAGCTGTTTTTT. The chain carries TRBV10-3 and TRBJ2-2; D call uncertain. The CDR3 consists of 14 residues. CDR1 and CDR2 from the germline V gene are ENHRY and SYGVKD.

Remarks on this clonotype: This clone may be a read error of a much larger clone one base away. The chain's CDR3 is CSVESQGLGGNTF. In DNA form, the CDR3 reads TGCAGCGTTGAGTCCCAGGGTCTTGGCGGCAACACCTTC. This chain uses TRBV29-1 with TRBJ1-2; maybe TRBD1 (5 bases). CDR1 is SQVTM, CDR2 ANQGSEA, per germline. The CDR3 runs 13 residues. Trimming cost V 3 bases and J 12 bases, with 20 bases left between them.

This clonotype appeared a few times. The rearrangement joins TRBV19 to TRBJ2-7, with 8 bases lining up with TRBD2. The CDR3 is made up of 13 amino acids. Losses at the gene ends were 3 bases for V and 4 bases for J; bases not matched to a gene: 2. Germline CDR1 and CDR2: LNHDA and SQIVND (reference sequence). The DNA for the CDR3 is TGTGCCAGTAGTATCGGGAGGGGTTACGAGCAGTACTTC. This translates into CASSIGRGYEQYF.

Concerning this clonotype: At one end, the junction sequence differs from germline, possibly due to a read error. This chain connects TRBV11-2 to TRBJ2-5, with a weak D call TRBD1 (6 bases). This CDR3 has 17 amino acids. Germline CDR1 is SGHAT and CDR2 is FQNNGV. The CDR3 loop is CTSGSRTQGKRQETQYF. For the CDR3, the DNA is TGTACCAGCGGCTCGCGCACACAGGGAAAGCGGCAAGAGACCCAGTACTTC.

Points on this clonotype: Germline is not matched at one junction end, which may reflect a read error. The rearrangement joins TRBV5-4 to TRBJ2-7; 9 nucleotides align to TRBD2. Germline V gene sequence: CDR1 SGHNT, CDR2 YYREEE (reference sequence). The CDR3 contains 15 residues. CDR3 DNA sequence: TGTGCCAGTAGCTTCTCGGCTAGCGGGGACTACGAGCAGTACTTC. Protein product: CASSFSASGDYEQYF. The full variable domain, completed using reference TRBV5-4 and TRBJ2-7, is ETGVTQSPTHLIKTRGQQVTLRCSSQSGHNTVSWYQQALGQGPQFIFQYYREEENGRGNFPPRFSGLQFPNYSSELNVNALELDDSALYLCASSFSASGDYEQYFGPGTRLTVT.

This sequence joins TRBV29-1 and TRBJ2-7; perhaps TRBD2 as D (5 bases). V lost 8 bases and J 7 bases, leaving 18 bases between the germline ends. The CDR3 consists of 12 residues. Per germline, CDR1 SQVTM and CDR2 ANQGSEA. The CDR3 loop reads CSISEGLGEQYF. The CDR3 coding sequence is TGCAGCATTAGTGAGGGATTGGGTGAGCAGTACTTC.

The rearrangement joins TRBV12-3 or TRBV12-4 to TRBJ2-6, with D unclear. Trimming removed 3 bases from V and 7 bases from J, with 10 bases in between. The length of the CDR3 is 14 residues. In DNA, the CDR3 is TGTGCCAGCAGTTTCCCCTTTGGAGCCAACGTCCTGACTTTC. Amino acids: CASSFPFGANVLTF.

This clonotype turned up a few times. The genes are TRBV28 and TRBJ2-1; the match to TRBD2 covers 8 bases. J gave up 4 bases and V 7 bases, and 0 bases lay outside the gene matches. The V gene's germline CDR1 is MDHEN and CDR2 SYDVKM. The CDR3 has 12 residues. The CDR3 nucleotides are TGTGCCAGCACTAGCGGGTACAATGAGCAGTTCTTC. It yields the protein CASTSGYNEQFF.

For this clonotype: Because the CDR3 is missing its conserved closing phenylalanine or tryptophan, this is likely a read error. The chain is built from TRBV6-5 and TRBJ2-3; 10 bases match TRBD2. The V segment lost 5 bases and the J segment 3 bases; nucleotides outside the gene matches: 8. The CDR3 runs to 16 residues. Germline V CDR1 and CDR2: MNHEY, SVGAGI. CDR3 loop: CASSLAGAGGTDTQYL. The CDR3 DNA is TGTGCCAGCAGTCTAGCGGGAGCGGGCGGGACAGATACGCAGTATTTA.

The count of this clonotype is one. A much bigger clone sits one base away, suggesting this may be a read error. The rearrangement uses TRBV11-2 and TRBJ1-4; D not certain. CDR1 SGHAT and CDR2 FQNNGV come from the germline V gene. CDR3 length: 12 amino acids. Here the CDR3 reads CAGSSTGEKLFF. CDR3 DNA sequence: TGTGCCGGCAGCTCAACGGGTGAAAAACTGTTTTTT.

This clonotype was counted at least ten times. The chain couples TRBV29-1 to TRBJ2-7; the match to TRBD2 covers 12 bases. The length of the CDR3 is 12 residues. CDR1 is SQVTM, CDR2 ANQGSEA, per germline. The junction had 1 base not matched to a gene; V was cut back by 6 bases and J by 4 bases. CDR3 nucleotide sequence: TGCAGCGTCGGGACTAGCGGGTACGAGCAGTACTTC. This gives the protein CSVGTSGYEQYF.

Points on this clonotype: Given the absence of the conserved phenylalanine or tryptophan at the CDR3 end, a read error is likely. This chain's CDR3 is CASKQNSGAKVLTV. For the CDR3, the DNA is TGTGCCAGCAAACAGAACTCTGGGGCCAAAGTCCTGACTGTC. The chain uses TRBV12-3 or TRBV12-4 and TRBJ2-6; weak D call: TRBD1 (5 bases). The CDR3 is 14 amino acids.

This clonotype showed up many times. The V gene is TRBV10-1, the J gene TRBJ2-1; TRBD1 might be the D (6 bases). Per the germline V gene, CDR1 is WNHNN and CDR2 is SYGVQD (reference sequence). Trimming left V 8 bases short and J 3 bases short, with 17 bases between. CDR3 length: 15 residues. The CDR3 sequence is CASGMTGPDYNEQFF. CDR3 DNA: TGCGCCAGCGGTATGACAGGTCCGGACTACAATGAGCAGTTCTTC.

To note about this clonotype: One junction end does not reproduce the germline sequence, and a read error may be involved. The chain has TRBV30 and TRBJ1-2; 7 positions match TRBD1. CDR1 and CDR2 from the germline V gene are GTSNPN and SVGIG (reference sequence). The CDR3 loop spans 14 amino acids. This chain's CDR3 is CAWASLTGFYGYAF. As DNA, the CDR3 is TGTGCCTGGGCTTCACTGACAGGGTTCTATGGCTACGCCTTC.

This chain joins TRBV6-5 and TRBJ2-1, with a possible D match to TRBD2 (5 bases). The V gene lost 5 bases and the J gene lost 7 bases, with 24 bases spanning the gap. The CDR3 has 17 residues. In germline, CDR1 is MNHEY, CDR2 SVGAGI. The CDR3 DNA follows: TGTGCCAGCAGTCGCACCTCTAGTGTGAGGGAAGGGAATGAGCAGTTCTTC. It codes for CASSRTSSVREGNEQFF.

About this clonotype itself: The junction departs from the called germline gene at one end, perhaps through a read error. CDR3 bases: TGCAGCGCTTACTATGACAATGAGCAGCTCTTC. Its translation: CSAYYDNEQLF. This chain uses TRBV29-1 with TRBJ2-1; D gene ambiguous. Germline CDR1 SQVTM, CDR2 ANQGSEA. The CDR3 consists of 11 residues.

This clonotype has just a few counts. A much larger clone lies a single base off, so this may be a read error. V is TRBV5-6 and J is TRBJ2-4; maybe TRBD1 (6 bases). CDR3 length: 15 amino acids. Per germline, CDR1 SGHDT and CDR2 YYEEEE. In DNA form, the CDR3 reads TGTGCCAGCAGCTTGGCAGGGGCTGGACAAAACATTCAGTGCTTC. Translation: CASSLAGAGQNIQCF.

As concerns this clonotype: A much larger clone is a single base away; this may be a read error. The chain joins TRBV20-1 to TRBJ2-3; 8 nucleotides align to TRBD2. There are 14 residues in the CDR3. Germline CDR1 DFQATT, CDR2 SNEGSKA (reference sequence). The CDR3 loop reads CSAPSSGRSDTQNF. CDR3 DNA: TGCAGTGCCCCGTCAAGCGGGAGATCAGATACGCAGAATTTT.

Of note for this clonotype: A read error is possible here, since a much larger clone lies one base away. This CDR3 is missing its conserved last phenylalanine or tryptophan, likely due to a read error. The rearrangement joins TRBV5-1 to TRBJ2-3; D possibly corresponds to TRBD2 (6 bases). The germline V gene has CDR1 SGHRS and CDR2 YFSETQ. This CDR3 region has 15 residues. With 2 bases removed from V and 6 bases from J, the gap between germline ends came to 16 bases. The CDR3 is CASSFSGGYGDTQYL. The DNA for the CDR3 is TGCGCCAGCAGCTTTTCAGGAGGGTATGGGGATACGCAGTATCTT.

The rearrangement uses TRBV29-1 and TRBJ2-7; maybe TRBD1 (5 bases). V was cut by 6 bases and J by 7 bases, with 22 bases left in between. This CDR3 is 14 amino acids long. Germline V lookup: CDR1 SQVTM, CDR2 ANQGSEA. CDR3 coding DNA: TGCAGCGTCTCCGTGTGGCAGGGAATGGAAGAGCAGTACTTC. It codes for CSVSVWQGMEEQYF.

This clonotype was counted a few times. CDR3 nucleotide sequence: TGTGCCTGGAGGCCCCCCGGGGTATTTACCAATGAGCAGTTCTTC. This sequence encodes CAWRPPGVFTNEQFF. The chain carries TRBV30 and TRBJ2-1; maybe TRBD2 (5 bases). V was shortened by 3 bases and J by 6 bases, with 18 bases between the two germline ends. CDR1 is GTSNPN and CDR2 is SVGIG in the germline V gene (reference sequence). The CDR3 runs to 15 residues.

This clonotype was seen just once. V usage is TRBV11-1 and J usage is TRBJ2-1; 8 positions agree with TRBD1. Germline CDR1 and CDR2: SGHAT and FQDESV (reference sequence). V shed 5 bases, J shed 9 bases, and the junction held 6 bases outside the gene matches. The CDR3 totals 13 residues. The CDR3 sequence: CASSPGQGGEQFF. The CDR3 nucleotides are TGTGCCAGCAGCCCCGGACAGGGAGGTGAGCAGTTCTTC.

For this clonotype: One end of the junction fails to match germline, which may point to a read error. This chain links TRBV11-1 with TRBJ2-2, with D possibly being TRBD2 (6 bases). The V gene's germline CDR1 is SGHAT and CDR2 FQDESV (reference sequence). The CDR3 loop spans 15 amino acids. CDR3 nucleotides: TGCACCAGCAGCCCGGGGGATGCCGGGGGCGGGGAGCTGTTTTTT. It yields the protein CTSSPGDAGGGELFF.

This clonotype has a count of ten or more. The gene calls are TRBV14 and TRBJ2-7; 10 bases are a match to TRBD1. CDR3 length equals 14 residues. Germline CDR1 and CDR2: SGHDN and FVKESK. V shed 4 bases, J shed 6 bases, and the junction held 6 bases outside the gene matches. This CDR3 reads CASSRSTGGVEQYF. The CDR3 DNA reads TGTGCCAGCAGCCGGTCGACAGGGGGCGTCGAGCAGTACTTC. Filled out from reference TRBV14 and TRBJ2-7, the complete variable domain reads EAGVTQFPSHSVIEKGQTVTLRCDPISGHDNLYWYRRVMGKEIKFLLHFVKESKQDESGMPNNRFLAERTGGTYSTLKVQPAELEDSGVYFCASSRSTGGVEQYFGPGTRLTVT.

Turning to this clonotype: The junction does not match germline at one end; this may be a read error. V is TRBV6-1 and J is TRBJ2-1; the D gene is possibly TRBD2 (7 bases). Germline V gives CDR1 MNHNS, CDR2 SASEGT. This CDR3 is built from 14 residues. For the CDR3, the DNA is TGTGCCATCACCCCAGCGGGGACACACAATGAGCAGTCCTTC. This translates into CAITPAGTHNEQSF.

With respect to this clonotype: This likely comes from a read error, as the CDR3 has no conserved phenylalanine or tryptophan at its end. The CDR3 is CAGSPSRSGGYSEQFL. CDR3 sequence (DNA): TGTGCCGGCAGCCCCTCTCGGAGCGGGGGCTACAGTGAGCAGTTCTTA. The V call is TRBV11-1, the J call TRBJ2-1, with 8 positions matching TRBD2. CDR1 and CDR2 (germline): SGHAT, FQDESV (reference sequence). This CDR3 has 16 amino acids.

As concerns this clonotype: One junction end does not reproduce the germline sequence, and a read error may be involved. The gene calls are TRBV29-1 and TRBJ1-1; D is undetermined. Germline V gives CDR1 SQVTM, CDR2 ANQGSEA. This CDR3 has 14 amino acids. CDR3 nucleotide sequence: TGCAGCATTGAACTGCGGGGAACGAACACTGAAGCTCTCTTT. Translating gives CSIELRGTNTEALF. The full variable domain, with the rest looked up from reference TRBV29-1 and TRBJ1-1, is SAVISQKPSRDICQRGTSLTIQCQVDSQVTMMFWYRQQPGQSLTLIATANQGSEATYESGFVIDKFPISRPNLTFSTLTVSNMSPEDSSIYLCSIELRGTNTEALFGQGTRLTVV.